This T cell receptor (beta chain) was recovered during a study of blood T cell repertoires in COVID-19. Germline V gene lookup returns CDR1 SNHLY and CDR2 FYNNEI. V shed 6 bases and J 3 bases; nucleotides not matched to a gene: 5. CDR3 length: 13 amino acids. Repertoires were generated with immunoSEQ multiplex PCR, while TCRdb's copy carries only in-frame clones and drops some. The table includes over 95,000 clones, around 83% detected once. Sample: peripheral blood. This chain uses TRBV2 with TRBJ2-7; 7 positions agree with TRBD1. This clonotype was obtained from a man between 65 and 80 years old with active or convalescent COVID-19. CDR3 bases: TGTGCCAGCAGGACGGGACAGATCTACGAGCAGTACTTC. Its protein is CASRTGQIYEQYF.